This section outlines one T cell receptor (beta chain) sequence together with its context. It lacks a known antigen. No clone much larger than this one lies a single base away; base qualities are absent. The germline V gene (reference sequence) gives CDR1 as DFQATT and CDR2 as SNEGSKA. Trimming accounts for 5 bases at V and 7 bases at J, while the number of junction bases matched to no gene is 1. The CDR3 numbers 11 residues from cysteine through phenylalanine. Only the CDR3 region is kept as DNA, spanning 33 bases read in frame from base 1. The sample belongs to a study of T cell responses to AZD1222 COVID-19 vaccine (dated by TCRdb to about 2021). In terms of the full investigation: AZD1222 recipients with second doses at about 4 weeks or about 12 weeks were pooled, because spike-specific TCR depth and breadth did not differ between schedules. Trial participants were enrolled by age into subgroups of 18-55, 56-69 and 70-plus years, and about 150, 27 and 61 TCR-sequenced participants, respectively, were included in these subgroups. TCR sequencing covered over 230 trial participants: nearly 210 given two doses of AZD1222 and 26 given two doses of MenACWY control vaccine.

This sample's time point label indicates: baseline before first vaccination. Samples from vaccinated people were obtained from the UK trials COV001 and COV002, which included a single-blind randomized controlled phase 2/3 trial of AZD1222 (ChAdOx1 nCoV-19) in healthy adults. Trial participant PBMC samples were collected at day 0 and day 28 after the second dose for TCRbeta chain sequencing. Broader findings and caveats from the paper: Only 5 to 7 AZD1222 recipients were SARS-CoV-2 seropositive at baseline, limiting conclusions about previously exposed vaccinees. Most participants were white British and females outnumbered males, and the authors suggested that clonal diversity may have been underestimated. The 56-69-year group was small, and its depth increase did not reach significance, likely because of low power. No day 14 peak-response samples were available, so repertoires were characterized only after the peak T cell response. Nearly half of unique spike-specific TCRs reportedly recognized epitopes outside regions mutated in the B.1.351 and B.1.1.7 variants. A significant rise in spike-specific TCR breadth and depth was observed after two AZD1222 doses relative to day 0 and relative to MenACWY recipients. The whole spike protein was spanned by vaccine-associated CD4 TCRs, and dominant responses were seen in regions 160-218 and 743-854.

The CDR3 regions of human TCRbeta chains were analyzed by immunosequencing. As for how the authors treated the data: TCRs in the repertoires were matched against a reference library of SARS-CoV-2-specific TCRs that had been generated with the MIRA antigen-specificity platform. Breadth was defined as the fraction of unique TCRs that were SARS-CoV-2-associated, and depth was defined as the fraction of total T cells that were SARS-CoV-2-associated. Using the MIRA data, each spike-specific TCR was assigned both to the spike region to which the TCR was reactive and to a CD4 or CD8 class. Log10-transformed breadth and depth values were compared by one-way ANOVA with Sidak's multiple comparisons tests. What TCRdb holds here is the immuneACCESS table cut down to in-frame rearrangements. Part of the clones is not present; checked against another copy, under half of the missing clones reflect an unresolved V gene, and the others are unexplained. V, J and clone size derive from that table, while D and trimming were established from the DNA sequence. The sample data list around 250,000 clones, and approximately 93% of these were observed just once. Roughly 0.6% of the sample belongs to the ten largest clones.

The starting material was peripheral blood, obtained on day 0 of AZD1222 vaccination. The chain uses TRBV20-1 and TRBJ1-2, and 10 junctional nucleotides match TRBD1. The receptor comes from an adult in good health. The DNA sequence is TGCAGTGCTGACAGGGGGCTTGGCTACACCTTC. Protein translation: CSADRGLGYTF.